This TCR beta chain was retrieved from a study of glioma-infiltrating T cells after dendritic cell vaccination. Time point here: after dendritic cell vaccination, including at tumor progression/relapse. This clone was picked up a small number of times. Germline V gene data show CDR1 as MDHEN and CDR2 as SYDVKM. V was clipped by 3 bases and J by 1 base, with 4 bases between them. CDR3 length equals 12 residues. Profiled with immunoSEQ multiplex PCR; TCRdb holds only in-frame clones, not every one. The table shows tens of thousands of clones, with around four fifths occurring only once. The rearrangement uses TRBV28 and TRBJ2-7; D remains ambiguous. Sequenced material: blood, taken after dendritic cell vaccination. The TCR was taken from a human donor with glioblastoma. CDR3 sequence (DNA): TGTGCCAGCAGTTTCCATTCCTACGAGCAGTACTTC. This sequence encodes CASSFHSYEQYF.